This T cell receptor (beta chain) was identified in a study of T-cell memory formation after mild COVID-19. Trimming took 4 bases from V and 3 from J; bases not matched to a gene: 9. The CDR3 spans 16 residues. Germline V lookup: CDR1 LGHNA, CDR2 YNFKEQ. Study-level points and caveats: Pre-infection memory held some responding clones, suggesting pre-existing cross-reactive T cells responded. Largely, contracting CD4+ clones fell within CM and EM, and contracting CD8+ clones within EMRA. Day 15 to 85 contracting clones showed balanced CD4/CD8; day 15 to 37 expanders favored CD4+.

TCRdb used MiXCR to reprocess the 5' RACE reads, holding one entry per CDR3 protein. The sample yields 210,000 or so distinct CDR3 sequences, around 19% seen once. This clonotype was seen only once. Antigen specificity is unknown. The sample was PBMCs or a T cell subset sorted from them (not recorded which). The source of this sequence is an adult woman who had mild COVID-19 (a few samples of this study predate the infection). Cell type and time point are not known. J is TRBJ2-7 and V is TRBV4-2; TRBD2 matches 10 bases. The CDR3 DNA follows: TGTGCCAGCAGCCGAGACAGCGGGAGGGCCGACTACGAGCAGTACTTC. Its protein product is CASSRDSGRADYEQYF.